This passage covers 20 T cell receptor beta chains from one sample sequenced in a study of CXCR3-negative and CXCR3-positive naive CD8 T cells. The libraries of TRB cDNA were constructed through 5' RACE using UMI labels. TCRdb re-analyzed the 5' RACE reads; it lists each CDR3 protein once, without DNA. The sample totals fewer than 90,000 distinct CDR3 sequences. The specimen was naive CXCR3- CD8+ T cells from blood. As for subset: CD45RO-CCR7+CD27+CD95- naive CD8+ T cells lacking CXCR3 (TNR3-). The receptor set was obtained from a human donor in good health. Some clones in this sample may be carry-over from other donors' samples.

V gene TRBV4-3 combines with J gene TRBJ2-7. The CDR3 spans 16 residues. Germline V lookup: CDR1 LGHNA, CDR2 YSLEER. The CDR3 spells CASSQDLFVRSYEQYF.

The CDR3 here is CASSYSGGYGTQYF. The J gene is TRBJ2-3, the V gene TRBV6-2 or TRBV6-3; checking the TCRdb D call of TRBD1 is not possible without DNA. The germline V gene encodes CDR1 MNHEY and CDR2 SVGEGT. The CDR3 runs 14 residues.

This rearrangement joins TRBV13 to TRBJ1-1. Germline CDR1 is PRHDT and CDR2 is FYEKMQ (reference sequence). The CDR3 sequence is 12 residues long. CDR3 in amino acids: CASGTRGTEAFF. The whole variable domain, filled in from reference TRBV13 and TRBJ1-1, reads AAGVIQSPRHLIKEKRETATLKCYPIPRHDTVYWYQQGPGQDPQFLISFYEKMQSDKGSIPDRFSAQQFSDYHSELNMSSLELGDSALYFCASGTRGTEAFFGQGTRLTVV.

The gene calls are TRBV29-1 and TRBJ2-7; there is no DNA to check the TCRdb D call of TRBD2. Germline assignment: CDR1 SQVTM and CDR2 ANQGSEA. The CDR3 consists of 15 residues. The CDR3 loop reads CSVDNGLSGTYEQYF.

The chain joins TRBV29-1 to TRBJ2-7; TCRdb gives TRBD1 as the D gene, but with no DNA this cannot be confirmed. CDR1 and CDR2 from the germline V gene are SQVTM and ANQGSEA. This CDR3 has 13 amino acids. The CDR3 is CSVEAGLPNEQYF.

This chain links TRBV28 with TRBJ2-5. CDR3 length: 13 amino acids. Germline CDR1 and CDR2: MDHEN and SYDVKM. The chain's CDR3 is CASSQILRETQYF.

The CDR3 loop is CASSGGGSNQPQHF. This chain uses TRBV9 with TRBJ1-5. The CDR3 consists of 14 residues. CDR1 is SGDLS, CDR2 YYNGEE, per germline.

The V call is TRBV4-2, the J call TRBJ2-7; the TCRdb D gene call, TRBD2, has no DNA to confirm it. The CDR3 has 17 residues. Germline loops: CDR1 LGHNA, CDR2 YNFKEQ. The CDR3 reads CASSPWTSGEPSYEQYF.

The chain combines TRBV5-6 with TRBJ2-1; TCRdb's D gene call, TRBD2, goes unchecked for lack of DNA. CDR1 is SGHDT, CDR2 YYEEEE, per germline. The CDR3 extends over 18 amino acids. The CDR3 spells CASSPPGLAGGPWNEQFF.

V usage is TRBV7-6 and J usage is TRBJ2-1; there is no DNA to check the TCRdb D call of TRBD2. This CDR3 has 17 residues. CDR1 is SGHVS and CDR2 is FNYEAQ in the germline V gene. The CDR3 reads CASSFQVRREGHNEQFF.

The chain uses TRBV20-1 and TRBJ2-7. Germline-derived CDR1 and CDR2 are DFQATT and SNEGSKA (reference sequence). CDR3 length: 13 residues. CDR3 amino acids: CSARGQLGYEQYF.

The rearrangement links TRBV29-1 to TRBJ2-1. This CDR3 has 14 residues. CDR1 SQVTM and CDR2 ANQGSEA come from the germline V gene. The CDR3 protein is CSVDLAGLWNEQFF.

The chain recombines TRBV27 with TRBJ1-1; TCRdb gives TRBD1 as the D gene, but with no DNA this cannot be confirmed. Germline CDR1 and CDR2: MNHEY and SMNVEV (reference sequence). The CDR3 totals 14 residues. The CDR3 here is CASSLRGTLTEAFF.

The chain carries TRBV29-1 and TRBJ1-2; no DNA is available, so the TRBD1 call from TCRdb remains unchecked. The CDR3 consists of 14 residues. Germline-derived CDR1 and CDR2 are SQVTM and ANQGSEA. The CDR3 sequence: CSDRDTVQIYGYTF.

This sequence joins TRBV29-1 and TRBJ1-2. Germline CDR1 and CDR2: SQVTM and ANQGSEA. The CDR3 covers 14 residues. CDR3 residues: CSVVPWDSGYGYTF. The entire variable domain, with the rest obtained from reference TRBV29-1 and TRBJ1-2, is as follows: SAVISQKPSRDICQRGTSLTIQCQVDSQVTMMFWYRQQPGQSLTLIATANQGSEATYESGFVIDKFPISRPNLTFSTLTVSNMSPEDSSIYLCSVVPWDSGYGYTFGSGTRLTVV.

The chain couples TRBV6-5 to TRBJ2-2; there is no DNA to check the TCRdb D call of TRBD1. The CDR3 sequence is 15 residues long. Germline CDR1 and CDR2: MNHEY and SVGAGI. CDR3 sequence: CASSYRGGNTGELFF.

This chain uses TRBV28 with TRBJ2-1; TCRdb's D call, TRBD2, is unchecked because there is no DNA. The CDR3 consists of 18 residues. The germline V gene has CDR1 MDHEN and CDR2 SYDVKM. This CDR3 reads CASSFAASGRKIEGEQFF.

The chain recombines TRBV20-1 with TRBJ2-7. This CDR3 has 16 amino acids. Germline loops: CDR1 DFQATT, CDR2 SNEGSKA (reference sequence). The CDR3 is CSAVDGVESSSYEQYF.

The chain employs TRBV11-2 and TRBJ2-7; TCRdb's assignment of TRBD2 cannot be checked, as there is no DNA. The CDR3 runs 16 residues. CDR1 is SGHAT, CDR2 FQNNGV, per germline. The CDR3 here is CASSWTSGRSGGEQYF.

This chain joins TRBV7-9 and TRBJ2-3; lacking DNA, the TRBD2 call made by TCRdb goes unchecked. This CDR3 contains 16 residues. Looked up from germline, CDR1 is SEHNR and CDR2 is FQNEAQ (reference sequence). CDR3 amino acids: CASSLPGLAVTDTQYF.